Each of the 20 T cell receptor beta chains below was sequenced from the same sample in a study of blood T cell repertoires in COVID-19. The protocol was immunoSEQ multiplex PCR, while the TCRdb copy is restricted to in-frame clones and leaves out a portion. The data hold 200,000 to 250,000 clones, with around 80% observed a single time. The sequenced sample consisted of peripheral blood. These TCRs come from a woman aged 55-75 years who had recovered from COVID-19.

V usage is TRBV7-2 and J usage is TRBJ2-5; perhaps TRBD1 as D (6 bases). The V gene's germline CDR1 is SGHTA and CDR2 FQGNSA. The CDR3 has 15 residues. Trimming pared 5 bases from V and 0 bases from J, leaving 13 bases between. CDR3 sequence: CASSPTGPYQETQYF. CDR3 DNA sequence: TGTGCCAGCAGCCCGACAGGACCGTACCAAGAGACCCAGTACTTC.

The chain recombines TRBV19 with TRBJ2-7, with 8 bases identical to TRBD1. Germline CDR1 is LNHDA and CDR2 is SQIVND (reference sequence). The CDR3 has 14 residues. J gave up 4 bases and V 5 bases, and 7 bases lay outside the gene matches. In DNA form, the CDR3 reads TGTGCCAGTAGTCAAAGGGACAGGTTGTACGAGCAGTACTTC. Translating it yields CASSQRDRLYEQYF.

The chain combines TRBV6-5 with TRBJ1-3; D is unclear. CDR3 length: 12 amino acids. The germline CDR1 and CDR2 sequences are MNHEY and SVGAGI. Trimming shortened V by 4 bases and J by 2 bases, and 3 bases separated the two germline ends. As DNA, the CDR3 is TGTGCCAGCAGTTCCACTGGAAACACCATATATTTT. This sequence encodes CASSSTGNTIYF.

This chain joins TRBV19 and TRBJ1-5; tentative D call: TRBD1 (5 bases). The CDR3 is 14 residues long. Between the trimmed V and J ends, which lost 4 bases and 2 bases, there was a span of 9 bases. Germline CDR1 and CDR2: LNHDA and SQIVND (reference sequence). In DNA, the CDR3 is TGTGCCAGTAGTACAGGGTTCGGCAATCAGCCCCAGCATTTT. Amino acid sequence: CASSTGFGNQPQHF.

This clone is a singleton in its sample. The J gene is TRBJ1-6, the V gene TRBV7-8; unclear D gene. The CDR3 is made up of 14 amino acids. Germline CDR1 and CDR2: SGHVS and FQNEAQ. The V gene lost 1 base and the J gene lost 3 bases, with 4 bases spanning the gap. CDR3 loop: CASSLDFYNSPLHF. The CDR3 DNA reads as TGTGCCAGCAGCTTAGACTTCTATAATTCACCCCTCCACTTT.

The chain has TRBV7-9 and TRBJ1-2; the match to TRBD1 covers 10 bases. CDR1 is SEHNR and CDR2 is FQNEAQ in the germline V gene (reference sequence). The CDR3 extends over 15 amino acids. With 4 bases clipped from V and 4 bases from J, the junction kept 6 bases outside the gene matches. CDR3 sequence (DNA): TGTGCCAGCAGCTCCCCGGGACAGGGGTTCTATGGCTACACCTTC. Its translation: CASSSPGQGFYGYTF.

DNA of the CDR3: TGTGCCAGCAGTTTCCAGGGAAACACCATATATTTT. It translates to CASSFQGNTIYF. This rearrangement joins TRBV12-3 or TRBV12-4 to TRBJ1-3; no clear D gene. The V gene lost 3 bases and the J gene lost 4 bases, with 4 bases spanning the gap. The CDR3 extends over 12 amino acids.

The CDR3 DNA is TGTGCCAGCACCCCTAGGGGGGGCTATGGCTACACCTTC. This translates into CASTPRGGYGYTF. The chain joins TRBV3-1 (or the pseudogene TRBV3-2) to TRBJ1-2, with D maybe TRBD1 (6 bases). CDR1 is LGHDT and CDR2 is YNNKEL in the germline V gene (reference sequence). This CDR3 is 13 amino acids long. V was pared by 7 bases and J by 4 bases, with 13 bases between.

The rearrangement joins TRBV3-1 (or the pseudogene TRBV3-2) to TRBJ2-1; 15 bases line up with TRBD2. This CDR3 is built from 19 residues. CDR1 LGHDT and CDR2 YNNKEL come from the germline V gene (reference sequence). V shed 1 base and J 5 bases; nucleotides not matched to a gene: 9. This CDR3 is CASSQALPGLAGGDNEQFF. In DNA, the CDR3 is TGTGCCAGCAGCCAAGCCCTGCCGGGACTAGCGGGGGGTGACAATGAGCAGTTCTTC.

The chain employs TRBV7-3 and TRBJ1-2; D not certain. Germline V gene data show CDR1 as SGHTA and CDR2 as FQGTGA. CDR3 length: 13 residues. Trimming stripped 6 bases from V and 8 bases from J, with 16 bases between. The DNA of the CDR3 is TGTGCCAGCAGTTCCTGGGCGGGTCTGGGCTACACCTTC. It specifies CASSSWAGLGYTF.

V usage is TRBV7-2 and J usage is TRBJ2-5; no clear D gene. Trimming took 2 bases from V and 3 from J, leaving 10 bases between them. The CDR3 has 14 amino acids. Germline assignment: CDR1 SGHTA and CDR2 FQGNSA. DNA of the CDR3: TGTGCCAGCAGCTTACTGCAGGTGGAAGAGACCCAGTACTTC. Translating it yields CASSLLQVEETQYF.

By share, this clone counts as medium-sized. The chain uses TRBV5-6 and TRBJ1-3; 11 bases align to TRBD1. Losses at the gene ends were 4 bases for V and 6 bases for J; bases not matched to a gene: 6. CDR3 length: 15 amino acids. Germline V gene data show CDR1 as SGHDT and CDR2 as YYEEEE. CDR3 bases: TGTGCCAGCAGCGTGGACAGGGGGCCGGTAAACACCATATATTTT. This sequence encodes CASSVDRGPVNTIYF. Complete variable domain (other parts from reference TRBV5-6 and TRBJ1-3): DAGVTQSPTHLIKTRGQQVTLRCSPKSGHDTVSWYQQALGQGPQFIFQYYEEEERQRGNFPDRFSGHQFPNYSSELNVNALLLGDSALYLCASSVDRGPVNTIYFGEGSWLTVV.

This clone was recorded only once. The V gene is TRBV10-3, the J gene TRBJ2-3, with 14 bases that match TRBD2. The CDR3 contains 15 residues. V lost 4 bases to trimming and J lost 3 bases; unmatched junction nucleotides: 0. In germline, CDR1 is ENHRY, CDR2 SYGVKD. The CDR3 DNA reads as TGTGCCATCAGTGGGACTAGCGGGGGGACAGATACGCAGTATTTT. This codes for CAISGTSGGTDTQYF.

The chain joins TRBV6-2 or TRBV6-3 to TRBJ1-5, with a weak D call TRBD1 (5 bases). The CDR3 spans 15 residues. Germline values: CDR1 MNHEY, CDR2 SVGEGT. Trimming cost V 5 bases and J 2 bases, with 13 bases left between them. CDR3: CASSLPGLRNQPQHF. The CDR3 region has the DNA TGTGCCAGCAGTCTCCCGGGACTCCGCAATCAGCCCCAGCATTTT.

V and J are TRBV5-1 and TRBJ2-3; no firm D call. Germline CDR1 and CDR2: SGHRS and YFSETQ. V shed 3 bases and J shed 0 bases, with 14 bases lying between them. The CDR3 totals 16 residues. CDR3 sequence: CASSSDWSYSTDTQYF. In nucleotides, the CDR3 is TGCGCCAGCAGCTCGGATTGGAGTTACAGCACAGATACGCAGTATTTT.

The rearrangement uses TRBV3-1 (or the pseudogene TRBV3-2) and TRBJ1-5; possible D gene TRBD1, 5 bases. Germline V lookup: CDR1 LGHDT, CDR2 YNNKEL (reference sequence). CDR3 length: 17 residues. The V end lost 4 bases, the J end lost 0 bases, and 16 bases lay between the germline ends. The CDR3 DNA reads as TGTGCCAGCAGCCCTTATGGAGGGGCTACTAGCAATCAGCCCCAGCATTTT. Amino acids: CASSPYGGATSNQPQHF.

The chain is built from TRBV27 and TRBJ1-2; unclear D gene. The length of the CDR3 is 13 residues. V gave up 4 bases and J gave up 8 bases, with 14 bases separating them. CDR1 is MNHEY, CDR2 SMNVEV, per germline (reference sequence). The DNA of the CDR3 is TGTGCCAGCAGTTCGCGGGCTTCGTTGGGCTACACCTTC. Translating gives CASSSRASLGYTF.

This chain joins TRBV9 and TRBJ2-5; TRBD1 might be the D (6 bases). The germline gives CDR1 SGDLS, CDR2 YYNGEE. With 0 bases removed from V and 2 bases from J, the gap between germline ends came to 14 bases. The CDR3 consists of 16 residues. The CDR3 nucleotides are TGTGCCAGCAGCGTAGGGGGGCAAGTGGGGCAAGAGACCCAGTACTTC. This gives the protein CASSVGGQVGQETQYF.

This clone was detected only once. This chain joins TRBV5-5 and TRBJ2-3; 8 bases fit TRBD2. There are 15 residues in the CDR3. The germline V gene encodes CDR1 SGHKS and CDR2 YYEKEE (reference sequence). Unmatched junction bases numbered 12, after V lost 7 bases and J lost 5 bases. The CDR3 is CASSFPGGAGDTQYF. CDR3 coding DNA: TGTGCCAGCTCCTTCCCGGGGGGGGCTGGAGATACGCAGTATTTT.

The CDR3 bases are TGCGCCAGCAGCCAAGAAGGGGGGGGAACCTACGAGCAGTACTTC. This sequence encodes CASSQEGGGTYEQYF. J is TRBJ2-7 and V is TRBV4-1; D is perhaps TRBD2 (7 bases). V lost 0 bases to trimming and J lost 2 bases, with 11 bases between them. CDR3 length: 15 residues. CDR1 and CDR2 from the germline V gene are MGHRA and YSYEKL.